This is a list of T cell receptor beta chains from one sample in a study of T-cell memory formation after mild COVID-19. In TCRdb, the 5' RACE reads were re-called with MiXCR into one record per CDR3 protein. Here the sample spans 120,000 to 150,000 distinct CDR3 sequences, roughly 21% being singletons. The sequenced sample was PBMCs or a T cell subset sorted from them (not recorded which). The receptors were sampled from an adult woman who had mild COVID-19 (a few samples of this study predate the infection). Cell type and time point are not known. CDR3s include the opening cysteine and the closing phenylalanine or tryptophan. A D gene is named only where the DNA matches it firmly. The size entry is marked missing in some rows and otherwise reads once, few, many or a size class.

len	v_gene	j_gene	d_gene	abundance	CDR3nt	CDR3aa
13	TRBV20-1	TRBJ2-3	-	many	TGCAGTGCTAGTGGGGTGAGGGAAGATACGCAGTATTTT	CSASGVREDTQYF
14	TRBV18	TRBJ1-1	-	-	TGTGCCAGCTCACCGGGACACAGGAACACTGAAGCTTTCTTT	CASSPGHRNTEAFF
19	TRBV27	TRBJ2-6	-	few	TGTGCCAGCAGTCCCCGCCGACAGGAGATCCCCTCTGGGGCCAACGTCCTGACTTTC	CASSPRRQEIPSGANVLTF
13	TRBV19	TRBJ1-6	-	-	TGTGCCAGTAGTAGCCAGGGGCATTCACCCCTCCACTTT	CASSSQGHSPLHF
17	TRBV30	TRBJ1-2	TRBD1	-	TGTGCCTGGAGTGATTTGGGGACAGGGGGCGTCCTTGATGGCTACACCTTC	CAWSDLGTGGVLDGYTF
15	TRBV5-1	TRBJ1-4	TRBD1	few	TGCGCCAGCAGCCGAATACAGGGGTCTAATGAAAAACTGTTTTTT	CASSRIQGSNEKLFF
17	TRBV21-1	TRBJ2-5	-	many	TGTGCCAGCAGACCAAAGACCGGGACTAGCCGCCAAGAGACCCAGTACTTC	CASRPKTGTSRQETQYF
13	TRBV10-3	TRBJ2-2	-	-	TGTGCCATCAGTGAAGTCGAAGACGGAGAGCTGTTTTTT	CAISEVEDGELFF
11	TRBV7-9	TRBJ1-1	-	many	TGTGCCGGAGCCGATAACACTGAAGCTTTCTTT	CAGADNTEAFF
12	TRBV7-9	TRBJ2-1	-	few	TGTGCCAGTACCGGCGGACGCAATGAGCAGTTCTTC	CASTGGRNEQFF
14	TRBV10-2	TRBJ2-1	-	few	TGCGCCAGCAGTGTACCTAGTAGGTTAAATGAGCAGTTCTTC	CASSVPSRLNEQFF
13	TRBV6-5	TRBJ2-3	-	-	TGTGCCAGCAGGAAAAGGACCACAGATACGCAGTATTTT	CASRKRTTDTQYF
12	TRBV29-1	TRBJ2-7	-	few	TGCAGCGCAAGGAACTCTCTCTACGAGCAGTACTTC	CSARNSLYEQYF
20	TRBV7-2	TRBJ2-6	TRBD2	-	TGTGCCAGCAGCTCGCAATGGGGCCTAGCGGGAGATTCTGGGGCCAACGTCCTGACTTTC	CASSSQWGLAGDSGANVLTF
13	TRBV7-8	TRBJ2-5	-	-	TGTGCCAGCAGCCTGGATAGACAAGAGACCCAGTACTTC	CASSLDRQETQYF
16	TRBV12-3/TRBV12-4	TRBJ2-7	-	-	TGTGCCAGCAGTCACGGGAAGGGGTTACTCTCCTACGAGCAGTACTTC	CASSHGKGLLSYEQYF
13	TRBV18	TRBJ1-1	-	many	TGTGCCAGCTCGCGGACCCAGAACACTGAAGCTTTCTTT	CASSRTQNTEAFF
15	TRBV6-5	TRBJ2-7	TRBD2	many	TGTGCCACGAGACGGGGGGAGGAAAACTCCTACGAGCAGTACTTC	CATRRGEENSYEQYF
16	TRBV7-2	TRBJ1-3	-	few	TGTGCCAGCAGCTTAGCGGGGCTTCACTCTGGAAACACCATATATTTT	CASSLAGLHSGNTIYF
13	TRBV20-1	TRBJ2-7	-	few	TGCAGTGCCCAGGACACAGACCTCTACGAGCAGTACTTC	CSAQDTDLYEQYF
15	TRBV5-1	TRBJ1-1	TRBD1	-	TGCGCCAGCAGCCTCCAAGGGACAGGGAATACTGAAGCTTTCTTT	CASSLQGTGNTEAFF
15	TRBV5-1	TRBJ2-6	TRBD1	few	TGCGCCAGCAGCACGACAGGGGTCGGGGCCAACGTCCTGACTTTC	CASSTTGVGANVLTF
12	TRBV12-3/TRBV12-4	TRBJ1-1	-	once	TGTGCCAGCAGTCCCGGGGCCCCGGGGGCCCTCTTT	CASSPGAPGALF
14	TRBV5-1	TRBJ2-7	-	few	TGCGCCAGCAGCCCCGGGGCTAGCCGACGCGAGCAGTACTTC	CASSPGASRREQYF
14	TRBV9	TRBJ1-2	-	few	TGTGCCAGCAGCGTAGAGGAGGTTAACTATGGCTACACCTTC	CASSVEEVNYGYTF
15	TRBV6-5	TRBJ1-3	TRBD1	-	TGTGCCAGCAGCCCGGACAGGTCCTCTGGAAACACCATATATTTT	CASSPDRSSGNTIYF
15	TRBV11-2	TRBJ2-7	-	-	TGTGCCAGCAGCTTAGAAGCAGGGGTAGTGGCCGAGCAGTACTTC	CASSLEAGVVAEQYF
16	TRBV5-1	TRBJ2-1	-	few	TGCGCCAGCAGCCTGACTACAGGGGGGGCCTACAATGAGCAGTTCTTC	CASSLTTGGAYNEQFF
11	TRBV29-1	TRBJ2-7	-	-	TGCAGCGTTGAAGCATATTTCGAGCAGTACTTC	CSVEAYFEQYF
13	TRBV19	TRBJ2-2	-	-	TGTGCCAGTAGGCGGGCGTACACCGGGGAGCTGTTTTTT	CASRRAYTGELFF
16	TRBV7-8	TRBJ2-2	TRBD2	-	TGTGCCAGCAGCTTAGCGACTAGCGGATCAACCGGGGAGCTGTTTTTT	CASSLATSGSTGELFF
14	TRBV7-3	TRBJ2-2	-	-	TGTGCCAGCAGCTTGTCCAGGGCGAACGGGGAGCTGTTTTTT	CASSLSRANGELFF
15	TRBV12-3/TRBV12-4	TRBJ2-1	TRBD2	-	TGTGCCAGCACCCGGGGGGTTACTAGCGGGGAATCGCAGTTCTTC	CASTRGVTSGESQFF
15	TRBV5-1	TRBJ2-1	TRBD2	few	TGCGCCAGCAGCTTACTAGCGGGACCCACTGGGGAGCAGTTCTTC	CASSLLAGPTGEQFF
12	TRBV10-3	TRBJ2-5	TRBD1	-	TGTGCCACCTCAGGGGGCCAAGAGACCCAGTACTTC	CATSGGQETQYF
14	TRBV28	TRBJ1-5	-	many	TGTGCCAGCAAAAAGGCGGGGAGCAATCAGCCCCAGCATTTT	CASKKAGSNQPQHF
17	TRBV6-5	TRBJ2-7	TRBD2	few	TGTGCCAGCAGTCGCTTGACTAGCGGGGGGAGGGCCTACGAGCAGTACTTC	CASSRLTSGGRAYEQYF